This is a list of T cell receptor beta chains from one sample in a study of T cells after posttransplantation cyclophosphamide. TCRdb's table, derived via immunoSEQ multiplex PCR, lists solely in-frame clones and lacks some. The sample contains 25,000 to 35,000 clones, none occurring once; about 4.5% lies in the top ten. Sequenced sample: PBMCs. Every receptor here comes from a woman in her twenties or thirties in good health and a related stem cell transplant donor. Both conserved end residues are part of each CDR3. A D gene is named only where the DNA matches it firmly. A clone size is listed for some rows: how often the clone was seen (once, few, many), or a class if it is expanded.

d_gene: TRBD1; j_gene: TRBJ1-2; v_gene: TRBV19; abundance: many; CDR3nt: TGTGCCAGTACGGGACAGCTCCTTAACTATGGCTACACCTTC; CDR3aa: CASTGQLLNYGYTF
d_gene: TRBD1; j_gene: TRBJ1-1; v_gene: TRBV30; abundance: .; CDR3nt: TGTGCCTGGACCGACAGGGTGAACACTGAAGCTTTCTTT; CDR3aa: CAWTDRVNTEAFF
d_gene: TRBD2; j_gene: TRBJ2-7; v_gene: TRBV4-2; abundance: many; CDR3nt: TGTGCCAGCAGCCAAGTTTCTAGCGGGGTGTCCTACGAGCAGTACTTC; CDR3aa: CASSQVSSGVSYEQYF
d_gene: TRBD2; j_gene: TRBJ2-7; v_gene: TRBV4-2; abundance: many; CDR3nt: TGTGCCAGCAGCCAGAGCGGGGGGGCCAACGAGCAGTACTTC; CDR3aa: CASSQSGGANEQYF
d_gene: .; j_gene: TRBJ1-6; v_gene: TRBV7-2; abundance: many; CDR3nt: TGTGCCAGCAGCTTATCAGCAGGCCCAGATTCACCCCTCCACTTT; CDR3aa: CASSLSAGPDSPLHF
d_gene: TRBD1; j_gene: TRBJ1-2; v_gene: TRBV5-1; abundance: many; CDR3nt: TGCGCCAGCAGCTTGGGGACAGGGGAGGCGTATGGCTACACCTTC; CDR3aa: CASSLGTGEAYGYTF
d_gene: .; j_gene: TRBJ1-5; v_gene: TRBV28; abundance: many; CDR3nt: TGTGCCAGCAGTTTTTCCACTTACAGGGCCGAGATGAATAGCAATCAGCCCCAGCATTTT; CDR3aa: CASSFSTYRAEMNSNQPQHF
d_gene: TRBD2; j_gene: TRBJ2-3; v_gene: TRBV6-1; abundance: many; CDR3nt: TGTGCCAGCAGTGAAACGATAGCGGGGGGTAGCACAGATACGCAGTATTTT; CDR3aa: CASSETIAGGSTDTQYF
d_gene: TRBD1; j_gene: TRBJ1-1; v_gene: TRBV5-1; abundance: many; CDR3nt: TGCGCCAGCAGCACCGGACAGGGTGTGAGGGCATCAGCTTTCTTT; CDR3aa: CASSTGQGVRASAFF
d_gene: TRBD1; j_gene: TRBJ1-2; v_gene: TRBV6-1; abundance: many; CDR3nt: TGTGCCAGCAGGACGGGACAGCTCTATGGCTACACCTTC; CDR3aa: CASRTGQLYGYTF
d_gene: TRBD1; j_gene: TRBJ1-2; v_gene: TRBV9; abundance: .; CDR3nt: TGTGCCAGCCGGGACAGTACTCTCAGGGCTAACTATGGCTACACCTTC; CDR3aa: CASRDSTLRANYGYTF
d_gene: .; j_gene: TRBJ1-1; v_gene: TRBV19; abundance: few; CDR3nt: TGTGCCAGTAGTATAGAGGCAGGGATGGTCACTGAAGCTTTCTTT; CDR3aa: CASSIEAGMVTEAFF
d_gene: .; j_gene: TRBJ1-2; v_gene: TRBV5-4; abundance: many; CDR3nt: TGTGCCAGCAGCTTATGGGGGCAGGACTATGGCTACACCTTC; CDR3aa: CASSLWGQDYGYTF
d_gene: .; j_gene: TRBJ2-5; v_gene: TRBV5-4; abundance: .; CDR3nt: TGTGCCAGCAGCTTGTGGGGGGTCGAGACCCAGTACTTC; CDR3aa: CASSLWGVETQYF
d_gene: TRBD1; j_gene: TRBJ1-2; v_gene: TRBV6-2/TRBV6-3; abundance: many; CDR3nt: TGTGCCAGCAGTTACGGGGGCGGACAGGCAGCTAACTATGGCTACACCTTC; CDR3aa: CASSYGGGQAANYGYTF
d_gene: .; j_gene: TRBJ1-6; v_gene: TRBV27; abundance: many; CDR3nt: TGTGCCAGCACATCAATGTCCCCTAGTGACTCACCCCTCCACTTT; CDR3aa: CASTSMSPSDSPLHF
d_gene: .; j_gene: TRBJ2-1; v_gene: TRBV6-1; abundance: many; CDR3nt: TGTGCCAGCACATCCAGGGCGGATGAGCAGTTCTTC; CDR3aa: CASTSRADEQFF
d_gene: TRBD1; j_gene: TRBJ2-5; v_gene: TRBV6-2/TRBV6-3; abundance: many; CDR3nt: TGTGCCAGCAGTGAACAGGGGGAGACCCAGTACTTC; CDR3aa: CASSEQGETQYF
d_gene: .; j_gene: TRBJ2-2; v_gene: TRBV5-1; abundance: many; CDR3nt: TGCGCCAGCAGCTTGGGTCCTAGAACGAACACCGGGGAGCTGTTTTTT; CDR3aa: CASSLGPRTNTGELFF
d_gene: .; j_gene: TRBJ1-1; v_gene: TRBV2; abundance: many; CDR3nt: TGTGCCAGCAGTGAGGGAGCGGGGACTGAAGCTTTCTTT; CDR3aa: CASSEGAGTEAFF
d_gene: TRBD2; j_gene: TRBJ2-7; v_gene: TRBV12-3/TRBV12-4; abundance: many; CDR3nt: TGTGCCAGCAGTTTAGGAGTAGCGGGGGGGTACGAGCAGTACTTC; CDR3aa: CASSLGVAGGYEQYF
d_gene: .; j_gene: TRBJ2-7; v_gene: TRBV11-2; abundance: many; CDR3nt: TGTGCCAGCAGCTTAGTCGCGGGGTCTATCCCAAGCTACGAGCAGTACTTC; CDR3aa: CASSLVAGSIPSYEQYF
d_gene: .; j_gene: TRBJ1-5; v_gene: TRBV30; abundance: .; CDR3nt: TGTGCCTGGAGTCCAGGAATCAATCAGCCCCAGCATTTT; CDR3aa: CAWSPGINQPQHF
d_gene: .; j_gene: TRBJ2-3; v_gene: TRBV4-3; abundance: few; CDR3nt: TGCGCCAGCAGCCAAGAGTGGCGGGGGCCTCCCTTCCTCACAGATACGCAGTATTTT; CDR3aa: CASSQEWRGPPFLTDTQYF
d_gene: .; j_gene: TRBJ2-6; v_gene: TRBV11-2; abundance: many; CDR3nt: TGTGCCAGCAGCAGTCGGGACATGGGCGTTTCTGGGGCCAACGTCCTGACTTTC; CDR3aa: CASSSRDMGVSGANVLTF
d_gene: .; j_gene: TRBJ2-7; v_gene: TRBV6-6; abundance: many; CDR3nt: TGTGCCAGCAGTTACCCCTCAGGAACCTACGAGCAGTACTTC; CDR3aa: CASSYPSGTYEQYF
d_gene: .; j_gene: TRBJ2-7; v_gene: TRBV7-9; abundance: many; CDR3nt: TGTGCCAGCGGGCGGGACTCCTACGAGCAGTACTTC; CDR3aa: CASGRDSYEQYF
d_gene: .; j_gene: TRBJ2-1; v_gene: TRBV19; abundance: many; CDR3nt: TGTGCCAGCACACCTACAAATCTGGGACTTGCGGTGAGCTCCTACAATGAGCAGTTCTTC; CDR3aa: CASTPTNLGLAVSSYNEQFF
d_gene: .; j_gene: TRBJ2-3; v_gene: TRBV28; abundance: many; CDR3nt: TGTGCCAGCAGTATCCAGACAGATACGCAGTATTTT; CDR3aa: CASSIQTDTQYF
d_gene: .; j_gene: TRBJ1-3; v_gene: TRBV11-2; abundance: many; CDR3nt: TGTGCCAGCAGCTTAGGGGTGGTGGGCGCTGGAAACACCATATATTTT; CDR3aa: CASSLGVVGAGNTIYF
d_gene: TRBD1; j_gene: TRBJ2-3; v_gene: TRBV9; abundance: few; CDR3nt: TGTGCCAGCAGCTGGACAGGGGCCCGCACAGATACGCAGTATTTT; CDR3aa: CASSWTGARTDTQYF
d_gene: .; j_gene: TRBJ1-5; v_gene: TRBV2; abundance: few; CDR3nt: TGTGCCAGCAGTGAGGCAGAGAATCAGCCCCAGCATTTT; CDR3aa: CASSEAENQPQHF
d_gene: TRBD1; j_gene: TRBJ2-7; v_gene: TRBV9; abundance: .; CDR3nt: TGTGCCAGCAGCGTAGACAGGGGGCTCTCCTACGAGCAGTACTTC; CDR3aa: CASSVDRGLSYEQYF
d_gene: .; j_gene: TRBJ1-5; v_gene: TRBV7-9; abundance: many; CDR3nt: TGTGCCAGCAGGGCGACTCAACTTGGGCCCCAGCATTTT; CDR3aa: CASRATQLGPQHF
d_gene: .; j_gene: TRBJ1-2; v_gene: TRBV6-1; abundance: few; CDR3nt: TGTGCCAGCAGTGAGGACAAAAAATGGGGCTACACCTTC; CDR3aa: CASSEDKKWGYTF
d_gene: TRBD1; j_gene: TRBJ1-5; v_gene: TRBV28; abundance: many; CDR3nt: TGTGCCAGCAGATGGACAGGGGGTCAGCCCCAGCATTTT; CDR3aa: CASRWTGGQPQHF
d_gene: .; j_gene: TRBJ1-1; v_gene: TRBV7-2; abundance: many; CDR3nt: TGTGCCAGCAGCCGACTCCGGGGAAACACTGAAGCTTTCTTT; CDR3aa: CASSRLRGNTEAFF
d_gene: .; j_gene: TRBJ1-3; v_gene: TRBV15; abundance: many; CDR3nt: TGTGCCACCAGCAGAGATCGCGGTTCTGGAAACACCATATATTTT; CDR3aa: CATSRDRGSGNTIYF
d_gene: TRBD1; j_gene: TRBJ2-3; v_gene: TRBV12-3/TRBV12-4; abundance: .; CDR3nt: TGTGCCAGCAGTTTTCTTATATATCCCGGACAGGGGGCCGGCACAGATACGCAGTATTTT; CDR3aa: CASSFLIYPGQGAGTDTQYF
d_gene: .; j_gene: TRBJ1-1; v_gene: TRBV6-6; abundance: many; CDR3nt: TGTGCCAGCAGTTTCAACCAACCGGGGAACACTGAAGCTTTCTTT; CDR3aa: CASSFNQPGNTEAFF
d_gene: TRBD1; j_gene: TRBJ1-5; v_gene: TRBV30; abundance: .; CDR3nt: TGTGCCTGGAGTGCTGGGACAGGGTATCAGCCCCAGCATTTT; CDR3aa: CAWSAGTGYQPQHF
d_gene: .; j_gene: TRBJ1-1; v_gene: TRBV10-3; abundance: many; CDR3nt: TGTGCCATCAGTGAGTCTCCAGGGGCCATGAACACTGAAGCTTTCTTT; CDR3aa: CAISESPGAMNTEAFF
d_gene: TRBD2; j_gene: TRBJ2-3; v_gene: TRBV25-1; abundance: .; CDR3nt: TGTGCCAGCAGTGATCCCAGACTAGCGGGGGGCACAGATACGCAGTATTTT; CDR3aa: CASSDPRLAGGTDTQYF
d_gene: .; j_gene: TRBJ1-5; v_gene: TRBV5-1; abundance: many; CDR3nt: TGCGCCAGCAGCTTGTTTGGAGGCGGGCAGCCCCAGCATTTT; CDR3aa: CASSLFGGGQPQHF
d_gene: TRBD2; j_gene: TRBJ2-3; v_gene: TRBV9; abundance: .; CDR3nt: TGTGCCAGCAGCGTAGGGTTTAGAGCGGGGGGGCCCGGCACAGATACGCAGTATTTT; CDR3aa: CASSVGFRAGGPGTDTQYF